The entry below describes one TCR beta chain. Its antigen is undetermined. The record originates from a study of a mutant IDH1 vaccine in newly diagnosed glioma. Assay used: immunoSEQ multiplex PCR; TCRdb lists only in-frame clones, some missing. The sample holds tens of thousands of clones, over 70% seen once. Stated time point: week 23, last vaccination. Vaccine doses each comprised 300 ug of mutant IDH1 20-mer peptide, with topical imiquimod. V gave up 2 bases and J gave up 2 bases, with 14 bases separating them. The CDR3 totals 17 residues. CDR1 is SGHRS, CDR2 YFSETQ, per germline. This sequence was found in a man aged 40-49 years with glioma. The chain couples TRBV5-1 to TRBJ2-6, with D maybe TRBD2 (7 bases). Sequenced material: PBMCs, taken from a glioma patient whose treatment included an IDH1 peptide vaccine. The CDR3 here is CASSLKGGGAGANVLTF. The CDR3 bases are TGCGCCAGCAGCTTAAAGGGGGGGGGAGCTGGGGCCAACGTCCTGACTTTC.